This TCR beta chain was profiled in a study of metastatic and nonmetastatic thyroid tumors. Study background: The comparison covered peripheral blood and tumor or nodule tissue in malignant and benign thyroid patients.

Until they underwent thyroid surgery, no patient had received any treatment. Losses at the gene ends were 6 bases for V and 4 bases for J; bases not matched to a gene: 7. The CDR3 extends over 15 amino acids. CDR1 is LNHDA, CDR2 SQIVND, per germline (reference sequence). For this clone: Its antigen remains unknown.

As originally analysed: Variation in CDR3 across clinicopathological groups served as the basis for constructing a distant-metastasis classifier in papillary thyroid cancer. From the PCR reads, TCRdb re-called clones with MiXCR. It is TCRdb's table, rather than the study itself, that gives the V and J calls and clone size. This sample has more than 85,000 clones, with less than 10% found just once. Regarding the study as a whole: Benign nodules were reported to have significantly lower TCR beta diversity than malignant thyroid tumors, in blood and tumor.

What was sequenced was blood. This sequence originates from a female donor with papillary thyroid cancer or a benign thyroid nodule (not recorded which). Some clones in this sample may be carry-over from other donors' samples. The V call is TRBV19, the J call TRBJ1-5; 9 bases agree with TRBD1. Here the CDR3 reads CASRTGQGPNQPQHF. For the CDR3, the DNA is TGTGCCAGTAGGACCGGACAGGGGCCTAATCAGCCCCAGCATTTT.